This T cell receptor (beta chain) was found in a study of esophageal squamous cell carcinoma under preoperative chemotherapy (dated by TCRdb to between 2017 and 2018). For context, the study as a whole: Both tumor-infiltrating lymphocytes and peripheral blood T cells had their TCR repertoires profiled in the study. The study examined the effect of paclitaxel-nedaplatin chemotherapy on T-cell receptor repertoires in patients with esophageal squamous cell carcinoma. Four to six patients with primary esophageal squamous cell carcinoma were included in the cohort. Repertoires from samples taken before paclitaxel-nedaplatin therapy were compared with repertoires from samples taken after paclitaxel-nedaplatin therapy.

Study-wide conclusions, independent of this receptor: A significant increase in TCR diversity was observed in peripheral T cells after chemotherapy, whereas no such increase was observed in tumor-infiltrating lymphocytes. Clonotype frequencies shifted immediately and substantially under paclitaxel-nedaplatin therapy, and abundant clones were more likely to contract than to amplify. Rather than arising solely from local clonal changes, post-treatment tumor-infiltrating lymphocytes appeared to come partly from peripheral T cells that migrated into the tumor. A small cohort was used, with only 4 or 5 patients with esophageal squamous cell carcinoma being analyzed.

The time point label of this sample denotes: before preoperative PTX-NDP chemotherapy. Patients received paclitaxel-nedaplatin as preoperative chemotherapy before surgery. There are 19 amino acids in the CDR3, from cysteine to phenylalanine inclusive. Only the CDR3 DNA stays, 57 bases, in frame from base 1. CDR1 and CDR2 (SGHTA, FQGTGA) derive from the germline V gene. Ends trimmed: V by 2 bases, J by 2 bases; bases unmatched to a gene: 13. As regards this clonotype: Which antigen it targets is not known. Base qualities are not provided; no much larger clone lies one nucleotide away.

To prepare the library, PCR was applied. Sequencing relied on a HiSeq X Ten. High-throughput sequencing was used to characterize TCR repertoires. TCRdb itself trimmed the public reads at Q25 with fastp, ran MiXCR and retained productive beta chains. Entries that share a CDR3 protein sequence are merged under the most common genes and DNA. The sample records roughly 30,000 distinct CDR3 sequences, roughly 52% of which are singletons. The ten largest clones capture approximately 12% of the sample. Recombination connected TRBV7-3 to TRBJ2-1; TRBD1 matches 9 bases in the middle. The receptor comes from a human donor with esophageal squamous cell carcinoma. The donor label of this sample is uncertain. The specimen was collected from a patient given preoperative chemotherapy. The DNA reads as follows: TGTGCCAGCAGCTTACGCATATCCGGGACAGGGATAACCTACAATGAGCAGTTCTTC. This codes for CASSLRISGTGITYNEQFF.